This T cell receptor (beta chain) is from a study of shared clonotypes between healthy human individuals. CDR1 GTSNPN and CDR2 SVGIG come from the germline V gene (reference sequence). The CDR3 runs 12 residues. Trimming left V 8 bases short and J 5 bases short, with 15 bases between. In the authors' workflow: With immunoSEQ giving junction-only sequences and no quality scores, filtering differed. Only in-frame clones appear in the TCRdb table, and some are missing; sequencing was by immunoSEQ multiplex PCR. That table gives V, J and clone size, and the DNA gave D and trimming. This table has 2 million to 2.5 million clones, just over 90% appearing once.

Sequenced: naive CD4+ T cells from PBMCs. Subset specified: CD45RA+ positively selected. The sequence was collected from a man aged 18 to 30 in good health. Some clones in this sample may be carry-over from other donors' samples. This chain uses TRBV30 with TRBJ2-5, with a possible D match to TRBD2 (7 bases). In DNA form, the CDR3 reads TGTGCCGGGGGGGGGCAGCGGGAGACCCAGTACTTC. Its protein product is CAGGGQRETQYF.